Listed here are 19 T cell receptor beta chains from one sample, sequenced in a study of blood T cell repertoires in COVID-19. The protocol was immunoSEQ multiplex PCR, while the TCRdb copy is restricted to in-frame clones and leaves out a portion. The table shows 200,000 to 300,000 clones, with 65% to 90% occurring only once. Sequenced input: peripheral blood. These TCRs come from a man in his thirties or forties with active or convalescent COVID-19.

The rearrangement links TRBV6-6 to TRBJ1-6, with D possibly matching TRBD1 (5 bases). Trimming shortened V by 2 bases and J by 14 bases, and 16 bases separated the two germline ends. CDR3 length: 14 amino acids. Germline-derived CDR1 and CDR2 are MNHNY and SVGAGI (reference sequence). CDR3 nucleotides: TGTGCCAGCAGTTACACTTCGCGCAGGGAATCCCTCCACTTT. Encoded protein: CASSYTSRRESLHF.

V gene TRBV10-2 combines with J gene TRBJ1-2; D is perhaps TRBD1 (5 bases). The germline V gene encodes CDR1 WSHSY and CDR2 SAAADI. The ends were cut back, 7 bases at V and 7 bases at J, with 13 bases in the middle. The CDR3 totals 12 residues. CDR3 protein: CASIGRAGGYTF. The CDR3 bases are TGCGCCAGCATCGGCAGGGCAGGTGGCTACACCTTC.

The chain carries TRBV5-5 and TRBJ1-1; D is perhaps TRBD1 (6 bases). V was clipped by 4 bases and J by 4 bases, with 14 bases between them. There are 14 residues in the CDR3. The V gene's germline CDR1 is SGHKS and CDR2 YYEKEE (reference sequence). The CDR3: CASSPTGKSTEAFF. The CDR3 bases are TGTGCCAGCAGCCCAACAGGGAAGTCCACTGAAGCTTTCTTT.

A remark on this clone: The same CDR3 arises from other DNA sequences in this sample as well. The chain combines TRBV13 with TRBJ1-1, with unresolved D. Per the germline V gene, CDR1 is PRHDT and CDR2 is FYEKMQ (reference sequence). V was cut by 0 bases and J by 4 bases, with 6 bases left in between. CDR3 length equals 13 residues. CDR3 bases: TGTGCCAGCAGCTTAGGCCAGGTCACTGAAGCTTTCTTT. Translated: CASSLGQVTEAFF.

This chain joins TRBV2 and TRBJ1-6; 8 bases align to TRBD1. Germline values: CDR1 SNHLY, CDR2 FYNNEI. V gave up 6 bases and J gave up 10 bases; unmatched junction bases: 8. The CDR3 is 14 amino acids. CDR3 nucleotides: TGTGCCAGCAGCGACGACAGGGGTAGATCACCCCTCCACTTT. Protein sequence: CASSDDRGRSPLHF.

This chain links TRBV6-6 with TRBJ1-2; 8 bases match TRBD1. The CDR3 is 14 amino acids. Losses at the gene ends were 5 bases for V and 3 bases for J; bases not matched to a gene: 5. Germline CDR1 is MNHNY and CDR2 is SVGAGI (reference sequence). The CDR3 nucleotides read TGTGCCAGCAGTCTCACAGGGGGGGACTATGGCTACACCTTC. Translated, it gives CASSLTGGDYGYTF.

This clone has just one count. CDR3 region: CASSSTGLGYRYTF. CDR3 in DNA: TGTGCCAGCTCGTCTACAGGGTTGGGGTATCGCTACACCTTC. The chain links TRBV18 to TRBJ1-2, with a weak D call TRBD1 (6 bases). CDR3 length: 14 amino acids. The V gene's germline CDR1 is KGHSH and CDR2 LQKENI. V lost 6 bases to trimming and J lost 9 bases, with 20 bases between them.

This rearrangement joins TRBV30 to TRBJ2-1, with D hard to call. CDR1 is GTSNPN and CDR2 is SVGIG in the germline V gene (reference sequence). The CDR3 consists of 14 residues. Trimming left V 4 bases short and J 1 base short, with 11 bases between. DNA of the CDR3: TGTGCCTGGAAAGAGCCCCGGTCCTACAATGAGCAGTTCTTC. Residues: CAWKEPRSYNEQFF.

The chain couples TRBV5-1 to TRBJ1-1; TRBD1 might be the D (6 bases). V lost 2 bases and J 10 bases, leaving 12 bases between the germline ends. The CDR3 has 12 amino acids. CDR1 and CDR2 from the germline V gene are SGHRS and YFSETQ. Here the CDR3 reads CASSLGGQSAFF. CDR3 bases: TGCGCCAGCAGCTTAGGAGGACAGTCAGCTTTCTTT.

V and J are TRBV5-5 and TRBJ2-2; D is uncertain. The V gene's germline CDR1 is SGHKS and CDR2 YYEKEE (reference sequence). The CDR3 is made up of 15 amino acids. Trimming pared 0 bases from V and 0 bases from J, leaving 6 bases between. CDR3 region: CASSLGLANTGELFF. The CDR3 bases are TGTGCCAGCAGCTTGGGGCTCGCGAACACCGGGGAGCTGTTTTTT.

This sequence joins TRBV7-7 and TRBJ2-5; a possible D gene is TRBD1 (5 bases). CDR1 SSHAT and CDR2 FNYEAQ come from the germline V gene (reference sequence). The V end lost 3 bases, the J end lost 2 bases, and 13 bases lay between the germline ends. The CDR3 spans 15 residues. CDR3 nucleotides: TGTGCCAGCAGCTTTTCAGGGCCGGGTCAAGAGACCCAGTACTTC. This translates into CASSFSGPGQETQYF.

This clone was observed a single time. The rearrangement joins TRBV11-2 to TRBJ2-5; unclear D gene. This CDR3 region has 14 residues. The germline CDR1 and CDR2 sequences are SGHAT and FQNNGV. V dropped 2 bases and J dropped 2 bases, with 9 bases sitting between them. CDR3 in amino acids: CASSLSVLQETQYF. In DNA, the CDR3 is TGTGCCAGCAGCTTATCGGTTTTGCAAGAGACCCAGTACTTC. Drawing the rest from reference TRBV11-2 and TRBJ2-5, the complete variable domain is EAGVAQSPRYKIIEKRQSVAFWCNPISGHATLYWYQQILGQGPKLLIQFQNNGVVDDSQLPKDRFSAERLKGVDSTLKIQPAKLEDSAVYLCASSLSVLQETQYFGPGTRLLVL.

The chain links TRBV12-3 or TRBV12-4 to TRBJ1-2; unclear D gene. V lost 6 bases to trimming and J lost 8 bases, with 13 bases between them. The CDR3 consists of 12 residues. Here the CDR3 DNA reads TGTGCCAGCAGCAATGGGCCTACGGGCTACACCTTC. This encodes CASSNGPTGYTF.

V gene TRBV2 combines with J gene TRBJ2-5; D perhaps matches TRBD2 (5 bases). The length of the CDR3 is 17 residues. Trimming removed 8 bases from V and 5 bases from J, with 27 bases in between. Germline CDR1 SNHLY, CDR2 FYNNEI. The CDR3 DNA sequence: TGTGCCAGCCGCGCCTTTGAAAGCGGACCTTTTATGGAGACCCAGTACTTC. Translating gives CASRAFESGPFMETQYF. Together with reference TRBV2 and TRBJ2-5, the CDR3 gives the full variable domain: EPEVTQTPSHQVTQMGQEVILRCVPISNHLYFYWYRQILGQKVEFLVSFYNNEISEKSEIFDDQFSVERPDGSNFTLKIRSTKLEDSAMYFCASRAFESGPFMETQYFGPGTRLLVL.

V usage is TRBV5-1 and J usage is TRBJ2-7, with 10 bases aligning to TRBD1. This CDR3 contains 15 residues. Germline V gene lookup returns CDR1 SGHRS and CDR2 YFSETQ. The ends lost 0 bases at V and 9 bases at J; junction bases unmatched: 9. CDR3 nucleotides: TGCGCCAGCAGCTTGGCCCGGGACAGGGGTAGCGGGCAGTACTTC. Its protein product is CASSLARDRGSGQYF.

The chain is built from TRBV11-2 and TRBJ1-6; D is possibly TRBD1 (6 bases). Germline assignment: CDR1 SGHAT and CDR2 FQNNGV. This CDR3 contains 14 residues. V was trimmed by 1 base and J by 5 bases, leaving 6 bases between them. The CDR3 DNA reads TGTGCCAGCAGCTTAGCAGGGGATAATTCACCCCTCCACTTT. The encoded protein is CASSLAGDNSPLHF.

V usage is TRBV28 and J usage is TRBJ1-2; 10 bases line up with TRBD1. The CDR3 runs 13 residues. Trimming at V came to 7 bases and at J to 5 bases, leaving 4 bases not matched to a gene. From germline, CDR1 is MDHEN and CDR2 SYDVKM. This chain's CDR3 is CASIRQGAYGYTF. In DNA, the CDR3 is TGTGCCAGCATACGACAGGGGGCGTATGGCTACACCTTC.

This rearrangement joins TRBV21-1 to TRBJ1-5; whether TRBD1, the table's D call, matches the DNA was not checked. TRBV21-1 is noted as a pseudogene. The CDR3 runs 17 residues. The CDR3 loop reads CATPGPGDTNSNQPQHF. The DNA of the CDR3 is TGTGCCACCCCAGGACCAGGGGACACAAACTCTAATCAGCCCCAGCATTTT.

The chain uses TRBV9 and TRBJ1-2; TRBD1 aligns across 7 bases. This CDR3 is 13 amino acids long. Trimming removed 4 bases from V and 14 bases from J; junction bases left unmatched: 14. The germline V gene has CDR1 SGDLS and CDR2 YYNGEE. In DNA form, the CDR3 reads TGTGCCAGCAGCAATCCGGGACAGCCAGCGCCTACCTTC. Translated: CASSNPGQPAPTF.